Listed below are T cell receptor beta chains from one sample, sequenced in a study of OX40 agonist ivuxolimab in advanced cancers. Clones were read by immunoSEQ multiplex PCR, and TCRdb kept only the in-frame ones, dropping some. The table has tens of thousands of clones, about 81% seen once; the top ten hold around 13%. The material sequenced was CD4+ or CD8+ T cells sorted from blood, taken in a trial of the OX40 agonist ivuxolimab. Receptors were obtained from an adult with an advanced solid tumor such as melanoma, head and neck, liver or kidney cancer. CDR3s include the opening cysteine and the closing phenylalanine or tryptophan. A D gene is named only where the DNA matches it firmly. Some rows mark clone size as missing; the rest say once, few, many or name a class of expanded clone.

j_call d_call v_call clone_size cdr3_nt cdr3_aa
TRBJ2-7 NA TRBV28 NA TGTGCCAGCAGTTTTGGTGGACCCCTGTACGAGCAGTACTTC CASSFGGPLYEQYF
TRBJ2-2 NA TRBV5-4 NA TGTGCCAGCAGCTTTTTATCCACCGGGGAGCTGTTTTTT CASSFLSTGELFF
TRBJ2-5 NA TRBV12-1 NA TGTGCCAGCAGCTTTGGGACAGGGGAGACCCAGTACTTC CASSFGTGETQYF
TRBJ2-1 NA TRBV19 NA TGTGCCAGTAGTACATCGCGCAGCTACAATGAGCAGTTCTTC CASSTSRSYNEQFF
TRBJ1-2 NA TRBV10-3 NA TGTGCCATCAGTGCTGGGTCCGGCTACACCTTC CAISAGSGYTF
TRBJ2-3 TRBD2 TRBV6-1 NA TGTGCCAGCAGTGTTACTAGCGCCACAGATACGCAGTATTTT CASSVTSATDTQYF
TRBJ1-6 NA TRBV7-6 few TGTGCCAGCAGCCCCACTTCGGGGCTTGGTTATGAGTCACCCCTCCACTTT CASSPTSGLGYESPLHF
TRBJ2-5 NA TRBV1 NA TGCACCAGCAGCCAAGATAGTGGGGGGGGCCTCCGGGAGACCCAGTACTTC CTSSQDSGGGLRETQYF
TRBJ2-5 NA TRBV11-3 NA TGTGCCAGCAGCCGGAGGGGCTGGGGGTTAGAGACCCAGTACTTC CASSRRGWGLETQYF
TRBJ2-7 TRBD1 TRBV6-5 NA TGTGCCAGCAGCAGGGACAGGTCGACCTACGAGCAGTACTTC CASSRDRSTYEQYF
TRBJ2-5 TRBD1 TRBV5-1 NA TGCGCCAGCAGCTTGGGGGGACAGGGCCAAGAGACCCAGTACTTC CASSLGGQGQETQYF
TRBJ2-3 NA TRBV5-6 NA TGTGCCAGCAGCCTGGCCCAGAGGGGGCAGTATTTT CASSLAQRGQYF
TRBJ1-3 NA TRBV28 NA TGTGCCAGCAGTTTGGGGGGACGGGACTACACCATATATTTT CASSLGGRDYTIYF
TRBJ1-4 TRBD1 TRBV15 NA TGTGCCACCAGCAGAGATGCAGGGGGTGGGGAAAAACTGTTTTTT CATSRDAGGGEKLFF
TRBJ2-7 TRBD2 TRBV19 NA TGTGCCAGTAGCCATAGCGGGGGACCCTACGAGCAGTACTTC CASSHSGGPYEQYF
TRBJ2-1 TRBD2 TRBV7-2 NA TGTGCCAGCAGCTTAACGCCGACTAGCGGGAGAAATGAGCAGTTCTTC CASSLTPTSGRNEQFF
TRBJ1-3 NA TRBV6-1 NA TGTGCCAGCAGTGAGTGGCCGGGAAACACCATATATTTT CASSEWPGNTIYF
TRBJ2-1 NA TRBV5-1 NA TGCGCCAGCAGCGTCGATGGGGAGCTGGAGTTCTTC CASSVDGELEFF
TRBJ1-4 NA TRBV27 NA TGTGCCAGCAGTTCGGGGGGCCCTAATGAAAAACTGTTTTTT CASSSGGPNEKLFF
TRBJ2-5 NA TRBV7-9 few TGTGCCAGCAGCTCGCTTGAGGGTTCAGAGACCCAGTACTTC CASSSLEGSETQYF
TRBJ1-5 NA TRBV18 NA TGTGCCAGCTCCATTGCTCGGGAACAGCCCCAGCATTTT CASSIAREQPQHF
TRBJ2-7 NA TRBV11-2 once TGTGCCAGCCACCCGACAGCCCTTTACGAGCAGTACTTC CASHPTALYEQYF
TRBJ1-2 NA TRBV30 NA TGTGCCTGGAGTGTCGGACGGAACTATGGCTACACCTTC CAWSVGRNYGYTF
TRBJ2-2 TRBD2 TRBV5-1 NA TGCGCCAGCAGCCCAGCGGGAGGAAACTCCGGGGAGCTGTTTTTT CASSPAGGNSGELFF
TRBJ2-7 NA TRBV28 NA TGTGCCAGCAGTTTATTTAAAGGGGCCTACGAGCAGTACTTC CASSLFKGAYEQYF
TRBJ1-4 TRBD1 TRBV6-6 once TGTGCCAGCAGAAGGGACAGTACAACTAATGAAAAACTGTTTTTT CASRRDSTTNEKLFF
TRBJ2-2 NA TRBV6-6 few TGTGCCAGCAGTTACTCGACGGGAAAGAACACCGGGGAGCTGTTTTTT CASSYSTGKNTGELFF
TRBJ2-2 NA TRBV19 NA TGTGCCAGTAGTGCCCGACAGTTCGGGGAGCTGTTTTTT CASSARQFGELFF
TRBJ2-7 NA TRBV4-2 few TGTGCCAGCAGCTCGCGGACAGAGTACGAGCAGTACTTC CASSSRTEYEQYF
TRBJ2-6 NA TRBV9 NA TGTGCCAGCAGCCCCTACTCTGGGGCCAACGTCCTGACTTTC CASSPYSGANVLTF
TRBJ1-5 NA TRBV19 NA TGTGCCAGTAGTATAGTAGGCACGGGCATGAATCAGCCCCAGCATTTT CASSIVGTGMNQPQHF
TRBJ2-7 NA TRBV10-3 NA TGTGCCATCAGTGAGCGGGACACGGATCCGCAGTACTTC CAISERDTDPQYF
TRBJ2-1 NA TRBV28 NA TGTGCCAGCAGTTTATGGGGGCTAGATGCTTACAATGAGCAGTTCTTC CASSLWGLDAYNEQFF
TRBJ1-6 TRBD1 TRBV6-5 NA TGTGCCAGCAGTTCGGGACAGTTTTTTAATTCACCCCTCCACTTT CASSSGQFFNSPLHF
TRBJ2-3 NA TRBV15 NA TGTGCCACCAGCAGAGACAGGGGCACAGATACGCAGTATTTT CATSRDRGTDTQYF
TRBJ2-6 NA TRBV5-6 once TGTGCCAGCAGCGCAATCGTGGCCGCTTCTGCTGGGGCCAACGTCCTGACTTTC CASSAIVAASAGANVLTF